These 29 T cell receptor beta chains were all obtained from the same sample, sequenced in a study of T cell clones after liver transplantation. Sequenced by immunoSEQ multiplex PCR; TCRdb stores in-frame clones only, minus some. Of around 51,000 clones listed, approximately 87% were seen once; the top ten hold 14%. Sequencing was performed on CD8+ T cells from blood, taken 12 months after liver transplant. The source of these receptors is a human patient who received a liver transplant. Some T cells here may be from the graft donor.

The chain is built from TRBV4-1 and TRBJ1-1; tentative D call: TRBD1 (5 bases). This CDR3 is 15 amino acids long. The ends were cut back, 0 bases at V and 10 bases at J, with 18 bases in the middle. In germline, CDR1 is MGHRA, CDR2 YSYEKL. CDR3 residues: CASSQEGLGGRGAFF. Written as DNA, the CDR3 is TGCGCCAGCAGCCAAGAAGGGCTCGGGGGGAGGGGAGCTTTCTTT.

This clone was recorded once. CDR3 in DNA: TGTGCCAGCAGGAACACCCTGGGGGAAAAACTGTTTTTT. Its translation: CASRNTLGEKLFF. The V call is TRBV2, the J call TRBJ1-4, with D unresolved. The germline V gene has CDR1 SNHLY and CDR2 FYNNEI. Trimming removed 6 bases from V and 8 bases from J, with 13 bases in between. The CDR3 extends over 13 amino acids.

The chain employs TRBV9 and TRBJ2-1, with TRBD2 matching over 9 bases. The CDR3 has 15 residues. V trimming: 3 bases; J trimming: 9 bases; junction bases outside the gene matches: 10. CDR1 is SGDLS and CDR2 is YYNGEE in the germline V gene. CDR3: CASSGHSGSGSEQFF. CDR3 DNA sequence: TGTGCCAGCAGCGGGCATAGCGGGAGTGGTAGTGAGCAGTTCTTC.

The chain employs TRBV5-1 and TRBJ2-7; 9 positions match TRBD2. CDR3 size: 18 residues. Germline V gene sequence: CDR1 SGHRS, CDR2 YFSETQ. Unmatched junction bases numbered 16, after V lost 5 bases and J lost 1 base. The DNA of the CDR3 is TGCGCCAGCAGGTTATCTAGCGGGAACTCATTTCCTTCCTACGAGCAGTACTTC. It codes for CASRLSSGNSFPSYEQYF. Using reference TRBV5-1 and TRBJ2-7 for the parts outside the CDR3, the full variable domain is KAGVTQTPRYLIKTRGQQVTLSCSPISGHRSVSWYQQTPGQGLQFLFEYFSETQRNKGNFPGRFSGRQFSNSRSEMNVSTLELGDSALYLCASRLSSGNSFPSYEQYFGPGTRLTVT.

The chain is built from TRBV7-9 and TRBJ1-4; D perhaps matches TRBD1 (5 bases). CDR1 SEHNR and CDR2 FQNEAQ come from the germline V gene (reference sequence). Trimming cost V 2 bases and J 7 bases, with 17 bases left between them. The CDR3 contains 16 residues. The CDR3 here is CASSLFSGNGGEKLFF. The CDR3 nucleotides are TGTGCCAGCAGCTTATTCTCAGGGAATGGCGGTGAAAAACTGTTTTTT.

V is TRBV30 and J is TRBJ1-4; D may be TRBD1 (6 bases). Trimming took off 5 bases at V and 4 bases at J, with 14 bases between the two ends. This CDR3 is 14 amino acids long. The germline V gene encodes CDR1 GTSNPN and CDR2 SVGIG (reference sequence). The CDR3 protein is CAWDLGGINEKLFF. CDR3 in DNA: TGTGCCTGGGACCTAGGGGGGATTAATGAAAAACTGTTTTTT.

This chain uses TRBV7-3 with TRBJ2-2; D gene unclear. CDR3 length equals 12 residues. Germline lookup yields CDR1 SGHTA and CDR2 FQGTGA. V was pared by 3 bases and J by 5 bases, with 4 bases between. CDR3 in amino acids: CASSFRTGELFF. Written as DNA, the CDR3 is TGTGCCAGCAGCTTTCGGACCGGGGAGCTGTTTTTT.

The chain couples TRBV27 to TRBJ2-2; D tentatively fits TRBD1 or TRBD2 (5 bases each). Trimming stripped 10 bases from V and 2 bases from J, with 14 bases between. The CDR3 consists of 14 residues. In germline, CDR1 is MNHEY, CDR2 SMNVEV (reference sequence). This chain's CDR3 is CATSSGANTGELFF. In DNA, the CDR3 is TGTGCCACCAGCTCCGGGGCCAACACCGGGGAGCTGTTTTTT.

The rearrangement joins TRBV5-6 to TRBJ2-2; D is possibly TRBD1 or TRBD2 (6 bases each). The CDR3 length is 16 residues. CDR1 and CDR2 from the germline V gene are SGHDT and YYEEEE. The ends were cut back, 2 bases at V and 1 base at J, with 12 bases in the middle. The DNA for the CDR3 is TGTGCCAGCAGCTTCATCGGAGGGGGGAACACCGGGGAGCTGTTTTTT. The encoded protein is CASSFIGGGNTGELFF.

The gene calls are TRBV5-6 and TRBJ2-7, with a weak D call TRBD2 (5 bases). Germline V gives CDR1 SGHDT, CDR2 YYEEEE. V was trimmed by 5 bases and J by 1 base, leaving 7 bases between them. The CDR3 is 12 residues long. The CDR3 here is CASSDYSYEQYF. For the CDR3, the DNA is TGTGCCAGCAGTGACTATTCCTACGAGCAGTACTTC.

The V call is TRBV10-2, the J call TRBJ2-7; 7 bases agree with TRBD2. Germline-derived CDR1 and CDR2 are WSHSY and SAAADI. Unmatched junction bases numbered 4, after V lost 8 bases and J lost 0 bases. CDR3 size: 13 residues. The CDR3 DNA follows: TGCGCCAGCGGGGGGGAAGCCTCCTACGAGCAGTACTTC. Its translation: CASGGEASYEQYF.

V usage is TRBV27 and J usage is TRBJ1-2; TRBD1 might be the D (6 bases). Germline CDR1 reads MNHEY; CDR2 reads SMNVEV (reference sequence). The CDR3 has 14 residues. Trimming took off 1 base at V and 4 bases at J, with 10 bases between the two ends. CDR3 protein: CASSLWGGGYGYTF. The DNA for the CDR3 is TGTGCCAGCAGTTTATGGGGGGGCGGCTATGGCTACACCTTC.

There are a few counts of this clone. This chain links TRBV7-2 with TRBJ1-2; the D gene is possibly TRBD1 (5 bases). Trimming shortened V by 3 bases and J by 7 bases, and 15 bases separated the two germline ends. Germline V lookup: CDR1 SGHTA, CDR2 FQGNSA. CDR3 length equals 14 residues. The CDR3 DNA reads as TGTGCCAGCAGCTTTTTGACGGGGGGAAGTGGCTACACCTTC. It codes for CASSFLTGGSGYTF.

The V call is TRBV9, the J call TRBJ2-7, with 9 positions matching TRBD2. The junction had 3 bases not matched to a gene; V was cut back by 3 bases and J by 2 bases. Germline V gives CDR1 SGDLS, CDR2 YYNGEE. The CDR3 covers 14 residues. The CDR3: CASSAIAGAYEQYF. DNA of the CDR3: TGTGCCAGCAGCGCTATAGCGGGAGCCTACGAGCAGTACTTC.

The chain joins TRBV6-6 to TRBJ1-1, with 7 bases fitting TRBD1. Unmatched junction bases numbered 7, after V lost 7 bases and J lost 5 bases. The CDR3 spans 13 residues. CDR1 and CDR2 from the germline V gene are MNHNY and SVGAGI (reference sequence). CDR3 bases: TGTGCCAGCAAAGGGGGCTTGGGGACTGAAGCTTTCTTT. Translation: CASKGGLGTEAFF.

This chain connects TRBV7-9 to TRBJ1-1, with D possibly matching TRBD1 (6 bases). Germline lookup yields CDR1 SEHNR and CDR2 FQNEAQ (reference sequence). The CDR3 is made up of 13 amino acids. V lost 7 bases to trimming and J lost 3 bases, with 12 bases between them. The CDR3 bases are TGTGCCAGCAACCCAGGGGTGTACACTGAAGCTTTCTTT. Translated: CASNPGVYTEAFF.

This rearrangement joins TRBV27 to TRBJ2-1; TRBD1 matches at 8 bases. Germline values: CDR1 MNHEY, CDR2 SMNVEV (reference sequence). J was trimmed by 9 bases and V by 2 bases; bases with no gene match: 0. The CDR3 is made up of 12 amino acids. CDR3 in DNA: TGTGCCAGCAGTTTAACAGGGGGTGAGCAGTTCTTC. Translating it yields CASSLTGGEQFF.

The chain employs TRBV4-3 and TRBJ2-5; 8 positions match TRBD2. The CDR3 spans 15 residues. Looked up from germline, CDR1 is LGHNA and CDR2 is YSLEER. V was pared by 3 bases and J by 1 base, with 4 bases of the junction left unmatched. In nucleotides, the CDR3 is TGCGCCAGCAGCCAGGGGACTAGACCCCAAGAGACCCAGTACTTC. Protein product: CASSQGTRPQETQYF.

CDR3 coding DNA: TGCGCCAGCTCACTGAGGGGGGCGAGCACAGATACGCAGTATTTT. Its protein product is CASSLRGASTDTQYF. The chain recombines TRBV5-1 with TRBJ2-3; the D call may be TRBD1 or TRBD2 (6 bases each). The V gene lost 7 bases and the J gene lost 0 bases, with 15 bases spanning the gap. The germline CDR1 and CDR2 sequences are SGHRS and YFSETQ. The CDR3 spans 15 residues.

The CDR3 DNA follows: TGTGGGATTCATAATTACAATGAGCAGTTCTTC. Its translation is CGIHNYNEQFF. This rearrangement joins TRBV28 to TRBJ2-1; D not resolved. Germline V lookup: CDR1 MDHEN, CDR2 SYDVKM. The CDR3 sequence is 11 residues long. Using reference TRBV28 and TRBJ2-1 for the parts outside the CDR3, the full variable domain is DVKVTQSSRYLVKRTGEKVFLECVQDMDHENMFWYRQDPGLGLRLIYFSYDVKMKEKGDIPEGYSVSREKKERFSLILESASTNQTSMYLCGIHNYNEQFFGPGTRLTVL.

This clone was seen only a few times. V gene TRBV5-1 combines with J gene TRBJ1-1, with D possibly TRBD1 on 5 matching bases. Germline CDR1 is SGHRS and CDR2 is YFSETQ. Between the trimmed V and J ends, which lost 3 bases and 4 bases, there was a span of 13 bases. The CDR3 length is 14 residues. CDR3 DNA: TGCGCCAGCAGCTCGGGACGGAGCATCACTGAAGCTTTCTTT. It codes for CASSSGRSITEAFF. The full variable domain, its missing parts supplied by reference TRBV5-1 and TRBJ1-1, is KAGVTQTPRYLIKTRGQQVTLSCSPISGHRSVSWYQQTPGQGLQFLFEYFSETQRNKGNFPGRFSGRQFSNSRSEMNVSTLELGDSALYLCASSSGRSITEAFFGQGTRLTVV.

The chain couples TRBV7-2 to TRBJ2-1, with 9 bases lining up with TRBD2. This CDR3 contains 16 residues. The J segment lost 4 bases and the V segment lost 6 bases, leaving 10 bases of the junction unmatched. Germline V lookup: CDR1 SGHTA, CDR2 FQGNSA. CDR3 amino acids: CASSILTSGAYNEQFF. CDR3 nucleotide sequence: TGTGCCAGCAGTATCCTGACTAGCGGAGCTTACAATGAGCAGTTCTTC.

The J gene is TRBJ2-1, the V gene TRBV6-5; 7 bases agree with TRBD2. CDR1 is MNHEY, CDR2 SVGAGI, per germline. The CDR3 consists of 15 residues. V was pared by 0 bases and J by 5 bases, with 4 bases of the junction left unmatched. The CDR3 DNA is TGTGCCAGCAGTTACTCGAGCGGGGCTAACAATGAGCAGTTCTTC. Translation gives CASSYSSGANNEQFF.

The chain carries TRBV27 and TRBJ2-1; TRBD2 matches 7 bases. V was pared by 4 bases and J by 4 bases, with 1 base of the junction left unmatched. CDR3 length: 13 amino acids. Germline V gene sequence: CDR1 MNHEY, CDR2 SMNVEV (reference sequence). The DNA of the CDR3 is TGTGCCAGCAGTTCAGCGGGGTACAATGAGCAGTTCTTC. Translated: CASSSAGYNEQFF.

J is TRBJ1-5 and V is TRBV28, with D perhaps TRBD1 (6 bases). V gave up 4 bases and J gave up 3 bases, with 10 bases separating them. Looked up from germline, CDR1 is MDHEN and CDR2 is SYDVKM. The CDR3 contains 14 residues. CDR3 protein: CASSSDSFNQPQHF. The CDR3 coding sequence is TGTGCCAGCAGTTCGGACAGCTTCAATCAGCCCCAGCATTTT.

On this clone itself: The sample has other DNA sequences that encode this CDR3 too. The CDR3 region is CSVEDLGGSSSYNEQFF. The CDR3, as DNA: TGCAGCGTTGAAGATCTAGGTGGGTCTAGCTCCTACAATGAGCAGTTCTTC. The rearrangement uses TRBV29-1 and TRBJ2-1; D call uncertain. V gave up 0 bases and J gave up 0 bases, with 15 bases separating them. The CDR3 has 17 residues. Germline-derived CDR1 and CDR2 are SQVTM and ANQGSEA.

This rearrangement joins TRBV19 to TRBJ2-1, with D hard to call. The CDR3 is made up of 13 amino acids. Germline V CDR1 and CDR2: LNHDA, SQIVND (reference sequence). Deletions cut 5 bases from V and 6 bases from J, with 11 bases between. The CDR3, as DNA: TGTGCCAGTAGTTCCTTCCCTAGCAATGAGCAGTTCTTC. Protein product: CASSSFPSNEQFF. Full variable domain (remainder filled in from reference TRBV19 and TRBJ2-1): DGGITQSPKYLFRKEGQNVTLSCEQNLNHDAMYWYRQDPGQGLRLIYYSQIVNDFQKGDIAEGYSVSREKKESFPLTVTSAQKNPTAFYLCASSSFPSNEQFFGPGTRLTVL.

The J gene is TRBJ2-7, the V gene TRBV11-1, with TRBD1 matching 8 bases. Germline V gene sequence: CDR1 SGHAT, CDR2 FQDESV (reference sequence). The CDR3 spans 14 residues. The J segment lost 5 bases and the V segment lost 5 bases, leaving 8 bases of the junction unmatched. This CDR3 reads CASSPTGQAHEQYF. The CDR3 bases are TGTGCCAGCAGCCCCACGGGACAGGCCCACGAGCAGTACTTC.

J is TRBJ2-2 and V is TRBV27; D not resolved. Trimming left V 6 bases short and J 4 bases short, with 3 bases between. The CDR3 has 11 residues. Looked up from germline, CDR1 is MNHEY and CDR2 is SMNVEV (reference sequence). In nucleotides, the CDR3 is TGTGCCAGCAGCTCCACCGGGGAGCTGTTTTTT. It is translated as CASSSTGELFF.